One and the same sample provided the 19 T cell receptor beta chains below, sequenced in a study of technical replicates of blood from a few donors. Generated by immunoSEQ multiplex PCR, the TCRdb table keeps only in-frame clones and is missing some. The sample has about 44,000 clones, about 96% seen once. Specimen: T cells isolated from PBMCs. The receptors shown here come from a human donor in good health.

This chain links TRBV7-2 with TRBJ2-7; a weak D match, TRBD2 (5 bases). This CDR3 is built from 15 residues. In germline, CDR1 is SGHTA, CDR2 FQGNSA. Trimming removed 0 bases at V and 4 bases at J, with 13 bases between. This CDR3 reads CASSLAYGKEYEQYF. CDR3 coding DNA: TGTGCCAGCAGCTTAGCTTACGGGAAAGAGTACGAGCAGTACTTC. The full variable domain, with the rest looked up from reference TRBV7-2 and TRBJ2-7, is GAGVSQSPSNKVTEKGKDVELRCDPISGHTALYWYRQSLGQGLEFLIYFQGNSAPDKSGLPSDRFSAERTGGSVSTLTIQRTQQEDSAVYLCASSLAYGKEYEQYFGPGTRLTVT.

V gene TRBV30 combines with J gene TRBJ2-7; 7 nucleotides match TRBD2. Trimming removed 0 bases from V and 0 bases from J; junction bases left unmatched: 8. The CDR3 has 16 amino acids. CDR1 and CDR2 (germline): GTSNPN, SVGIG (reference sequence). The CDR3 DNA is TGTGCCTGGAGTGTTCTTAGCGGGTTGAGCTCCTACGAGCAGTACTTC. Residues: CAWSVLSGLSSYEQYF. Combining the CDR3 with reference TRBV30 and TRBJ2-7 gives the whole variable domain SQTIHQWPATLVQPVGSPLSLECTVEGTSNPNLYWYRQAAGRGLQLLFYSVGIGQISSEVPQNLSASRPQDRQFILSSKKLLLSDSGFYLCAWSVLSGLSSYEQYFGPGTRLTVT.

The chain combines TRBV7-2 with TRBJ2-7, with 7 bases identical to TRBD1. The V and J ends lost 5 bases and 3 bases, in that order; junction bases with no gene match: 7. The germline V gene has CDR1 SGHTA and CDR2 FQGNSA. CDR3 size: 14 residues. Here the CDR3 DNA reads TGTGCCAGCAGCCGGCGGCGACAGGGCTACGAGCAGTACTTC. Encoded protein: CASSRRRQGYEQYF.

The V call is TRBV29-1, the J call TRBJ2-1; 8 bases align to TRBD1. The junction had 7 bases not matched to a gene; V was cut back by 4 bases and J by 2 bases. This CDR3 spans 15 amino acids. The germline V gene has CDR1 SQVTM and CDR2 ANQGSEA. CDR3 nucleotide sequence: TGCAGCGTTGCCTGGACAGGGAGGACCTACAATGAGCAGTTCTTC. Its translation: CSVAWTGRTYNEQFF.

The rearrangement joins TRBV19 to TRBJ2-1; D is perhaps TRBD1 (5 bases). CDR1 LNHDA and CDR2 SQIVND come from the germline V gene (reference sequence). Trimming took off 5 bases at V and 9 bases at J, with 14 bases between the two ends. This CDR3 is built from 13 residues. The CDR3 here is CASSPRQLGEQFF. Here the CDR3 DNA reads TGTGCCAGTAGTCCGAGACAGCTAGGTGAGCAGTTCTTC. The entire variable domain, with the rest obtained from reference TRBV19 and TRBJ2-1, is as follows: DGGITQSPKYLFRKEGQNVTLSCEQNLNHDAMYWYRQDPGQGLRLIYYSQIVNDFQKGDIAEGYSVSREKKESFPLTVTSAQKNPTAFYLCASSPRQLGEQFFGPGTRLTVL.

The chain couples TRBV10-1 to TRBJ2-7, with 9 bases lining up with TRBD1. After removal of 5 bases from V and 0 bases from J, the junction contained 5 bases not matched to a gene. This CDR3 has 15 residues. Germline values: CDR1 WNHNN, CDR2 SYGVQD (reference sequence). The CDR3, as DNA: TGCGCCAGCAGTACCCGGGACAGGGTCTCCTACGAGCAGTACTTC. Translating it yields CASSTRDRVSYEQYF.

The chain links TRBV29-1 to TRBJ1-5; 7 bases agree with TRBD1. Germline-derived CDR1 and CDR2 are SQVTM and ANQGSEA. The CDR3 spans 13 residues. Unmatched junction bases numbered 3, after V lost 4 bases and J lost 3 bases. Written as DNA, the CDR3 is TGCAGCGTTGGACAGGGTTACAATCAGCCCCAGCATTTT. Translation: CSVGQGYNQPQHF.

The chain uses TRBV2 and TRBJ1-1; D not resolved. CDR1 is SNHLY and CDR2 is FYNNEI in the germline V gene. Trimming took 7 bases from V and 5 from J, leaving 14 bases between them. The CDR3 is made up of 13 amino acids. CDR3 DNA: TGTGCCAGCATATTCGGGTATGGGACTGAAGCTTTCTTT. This sequence encodes CASIFGYGTEAFF.

A remark on this clone: One end of the junction does not line up with germline, which may come from a read error. This chain joins TRBV7-9 and TRBJ2-3, with 12 bases fitting TRBD2. The CDR3 covers 12 residues. Germline V lookup: CDR1 SEHNR, CDR2 FQNEAQ (reference sequence). CDR3 in DNA: TGTGCCAGCACCGATAATCTAGCGGGAGGGAATTTT. It codes for CASTDNLAGGNF.

V is TRBV11-2 and J is TRBJ2-2; 9 nucleotides line up with TRBD2. CDR3 length: 16 amino acids. Germline V CDR1 and CDR2: SGHAT, FQNNGV. Losses at the gene ends were 4 bases for V and 4 bases for J; bases not matched to a gene: 7. The CDR3 here is CASSSAGTSSTGELFF. DNA of the CDR3: TGTGCCAGCAGCTCAGCCGGGACTAGCAGCACCGGGGAGCTGTTTTTT.

J is TRBJ1-1 and V is TRBV11-3; D uncertain. CDR3 length: 15 amino acids. V gave up 1 base and J gave up 0 bases, with 9 bases separating them. Germline assignment: CDR1 SGHNT and CDR2 YENEEA. CDR3 amino acids: CASSLAAGMNTEAFF. CDR3 DNA sequence: TGTGCCAGCAGCTTAGCAGCAGGCATGAACACTGAAGCTTTCTTT. The variable domain in full, with the rest retrieved from reference TRBV11-3 and TRBJ1-1, is EAGVVQSPRYKIIEKKQPVAFWCNPISGHNTLYWYLQNLGQGPELLIRYENEEAVDDSQLPKDRFSAERLKGVDSTLKIQPAELGDSAVYLCASSLAAGMNTEAFFGQGTRLTVV.

The chain uses TRBV6-1 and TRBJ2-7; D might be TRBD1 (6 bases). The CDR3 contains 16 residues. Germline CDR1 is MNHNS and CDR2 is SASEGT. Trimming cost V 3 bases and J 2 bases, with 17 bases left between them. CDR3 DNA: TGTGCCAGCAGTGACTACATCACAGGGTCTCCCTACGAGCAGTACTTC. This codes for CASSDYITGSPYEQYF.

This chain joins TRBV7-2 and TRBJ2-1; 9 bases fit TRBD2. Germline CDR1 SGHTA, CDR2 FQGNSA. The CDR3 has 13 amino acids. J gave up 7 bases and V 3 bases, and 1 base lay outside the gene matches. This CDR3 reads CASSFSGRNEQFF. The CDR3 DNA reads TGTGCCAGCAGCTTCAGCGGGAGGAATGAGCAGTTCTTC.

This chain joins TRBV28 and TRBJ2-7; maybe TRBD1 (7 bases). V was trimmed by 7 bases and J by 4 bases, leaving 17 bases between them. CDR3 length equals 14 residues. The germline CDR1 and CDR2 sequences are MDHEN and SYDVKM. CDR3 bases: TGTGCCAGCAAGGGGGGACAGCCCCCTTACGAGCAGTACTTC. Amino acid sequence: CASKGGQPPYEQYF.

This chain links TRBV10-3 with TRBJ2-2, with D perhaps TRBD2 (6 bases). Trimming removed 11 bases from V and 0 bases from J, with 10 bases in between. The germline V gene encodes CDR1 ENHRY and CDR2 SYGVKD. The CDR3 runs to 13 residues. The CDR3 protein is CASGRSNTGELFF. The DNA for the CDR3 is TGTGCCTCCGGGAGATCGAACACCGGGGAGCTGTTTTTT.

By sample share, this clone is medium-sized. V and J are TRBV5-4 and TRBJ1-1; D gene uncertain. The CDR3 is made up of 13 amino acids. V was shortened by 2 bases and J by 5 bases, with 10 bases between the two germline ends. CDR1 is SGHNT, CDR2 YYREEE, per germline (reference sequence). The CDR3 nucleotides are TGTGCCAGCAGCTTAGAAGGAGGGACTGAAGCTTTCTTT. Translated, it gives CASSLEGGTEAFF.

V is TRBV2 and J is TRBJ2-2; D may be TRBD1 (6 bases). Trimming stripped 6 bases from V and 0 bases from J, with 11 bases between. There are 15 residues in the CDR3. CDR1 is SNHLY and CDR2 is FYNNEI in the germline V gene. CDR3 nucleotides: TGTGCCAGCAGAGAGGGACACACGAACACCGGGGAGCTGTTTTTT. Amino acids: CASREGHTNTGELFF.

The V call is TRBV1, the J call TRBJ2-3; the table's D call TRBD2 went unverified against the DNA. TRBV1 is termed a pseudogene. The CDR3 extends over 17 amino acids. DNA for the CDR3: TGCACCAGCAGCCAAGATCCTAGCGGGAGTGGGGCAGATACGCAGTATTTT. Amino acid sequence: CTSSQDPSGSGADTQYF.

This rearrangement joins TRBV5-1 to TRBJ2-2; D ambiguous. V lost 6 bases, J lost 3 bases, and 3 bases lay in between. The CDR3 runs to 11 residues. Germline-derived CDR1 and CDR2 are SGHRS and YFSETQ. For the CDR3, the DNA is TGCGCCAGCACCGACACCGGGGAGCTGTTTTTT. Its translation is CASTDTGELFF.